This TCR beta chain stems from a study of T cell repertoires in ileal Crohn's disease. Study-level background: At surgery, 30% to 40% of patients smoked, with median disease duration about eight years. General observations from the study: Active smokers at surgery had more clonal expansions than non-smokers.

Per sample, around 0.55 micrograms of biopsy DNA were TCRB immunosequenced. Measured with immunoSEQ multiplex PCR; TCRdb has only the in-frame clones, and not every one. The table records some 4,200 clones, 69% of them present only once. In regard to this clone: Its target is not known.

Germline assignment: CDR1 MNHEY and CDR2 SMNVEV (reference sequence). The CDR3 is 14 residues long. With 4 bases removed from V and 0 bases from J, the gap between germline ends came to 10 bases. The receptor was derived from an adult with Crohn's disease. This chain uses TRBV27 with TRBJ2-7; a possible D gene is TRBD1 (5 bases). Sequencing was performed on ileal tissue. The CDR3 nucleotides read TGTGCCAGCAGTTCACAGGCCAGCTCCTACGAGCAGTACTTC. It specifies CASSSQASSYEQYF.